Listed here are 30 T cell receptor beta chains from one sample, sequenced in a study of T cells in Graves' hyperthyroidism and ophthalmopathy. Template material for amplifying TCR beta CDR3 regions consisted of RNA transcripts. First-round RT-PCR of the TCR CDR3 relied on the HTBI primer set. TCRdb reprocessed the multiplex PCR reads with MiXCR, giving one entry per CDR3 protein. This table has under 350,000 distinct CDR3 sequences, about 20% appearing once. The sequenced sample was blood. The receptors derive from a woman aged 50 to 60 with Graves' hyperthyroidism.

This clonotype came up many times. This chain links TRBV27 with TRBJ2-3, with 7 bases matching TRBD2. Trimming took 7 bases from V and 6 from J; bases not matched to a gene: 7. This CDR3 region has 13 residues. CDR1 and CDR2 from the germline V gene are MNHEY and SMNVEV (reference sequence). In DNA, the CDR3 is TGTGCCAGCATCTGGGGGGGGTCGGATACGCAGTATTTT. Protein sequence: CASIWGGSDTQYF.

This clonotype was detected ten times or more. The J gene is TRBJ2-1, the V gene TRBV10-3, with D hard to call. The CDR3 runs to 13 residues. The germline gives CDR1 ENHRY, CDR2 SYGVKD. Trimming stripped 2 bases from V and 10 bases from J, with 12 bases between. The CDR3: CAISERLVQEQFF. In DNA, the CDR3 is TGTGCCATCAGTGAGAGGCTAGTTCAGGAGCAGTTCTTC.

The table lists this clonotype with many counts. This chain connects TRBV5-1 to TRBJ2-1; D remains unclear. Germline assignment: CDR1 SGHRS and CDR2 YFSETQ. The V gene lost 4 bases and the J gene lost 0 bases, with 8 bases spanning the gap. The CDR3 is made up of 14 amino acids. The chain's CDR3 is CASSPESSYNEQFF. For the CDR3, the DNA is TGCGCCAGCAGCCCCGAAAGCTCCTACAATGAGCAGTTCTTC.

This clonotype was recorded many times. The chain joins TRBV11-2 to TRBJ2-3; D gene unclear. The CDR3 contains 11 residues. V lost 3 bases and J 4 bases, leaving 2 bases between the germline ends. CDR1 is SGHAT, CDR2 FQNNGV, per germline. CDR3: CASSFPDTQYF. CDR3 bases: TGTGCCAGCAGCTTTCCAGATACGCAGTATTTT.

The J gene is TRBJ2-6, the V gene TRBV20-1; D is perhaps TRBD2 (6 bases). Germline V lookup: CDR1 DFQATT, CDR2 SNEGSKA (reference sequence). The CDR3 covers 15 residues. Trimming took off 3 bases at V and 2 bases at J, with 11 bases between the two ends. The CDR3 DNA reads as TGCAGTGCTAGCGTGTCGGGGGCTGGGGCCAACGTCCTGACTTTC. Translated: CSASVSGAGANVLTF.

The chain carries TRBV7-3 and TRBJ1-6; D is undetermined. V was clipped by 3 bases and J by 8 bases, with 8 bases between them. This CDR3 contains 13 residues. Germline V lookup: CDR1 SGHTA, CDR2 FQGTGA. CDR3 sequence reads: CASSFTRDSPLHF. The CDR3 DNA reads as TGTGCCAGCAGCTTTACTCGGGATTCACCCCTCCACTTT.

The CDR3 sequence: CASSLVGLKTDTQYF. Written as DNA, the CDR3 is TGTGCCAGCAGCTTAGTGGGACTAAAAACAGATACGCAGTATTTT. V is TRBV7-9 and J is TRBJ2-3, with TRBD2 matching 7 bases. Germline assignment: CDR1 SEHNR and CDR2 FQNEAQ (reference sequence). V was pared by 1 base and J by 3 bases, with 4 bases of the junction left unmatched. The CDR3 is 15 amino acids. Full variable domain (remainder filled in from reference TRBV7-9 and TRBJ2-3): DTGVSQNPRHKITKRGQNVTFRCDPISEHNRLYWYRQTLGQGPEFLTYFQNEAQLEKSRLLSDRFSAERPKGSFSTLEIQRTEQGDSAMYLCASSLVGLKTDTQYFGPGTRLTVL.

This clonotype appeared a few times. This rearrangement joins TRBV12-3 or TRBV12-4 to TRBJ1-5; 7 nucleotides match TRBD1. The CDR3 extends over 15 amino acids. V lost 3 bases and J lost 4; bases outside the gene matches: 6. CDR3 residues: CASSLGDRENQPQHF. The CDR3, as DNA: TGTGCCAGCAGTTTGGGGGACAGAGAAAATCAGCCCCAGCATTTT.

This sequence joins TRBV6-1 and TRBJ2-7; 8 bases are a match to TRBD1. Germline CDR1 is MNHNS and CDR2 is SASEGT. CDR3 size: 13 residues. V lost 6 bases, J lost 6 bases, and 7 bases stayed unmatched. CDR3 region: CASRKTGVSEQYF. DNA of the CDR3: TGTGCCAGCAGGAAGACAGGGGTGAGCGAGCAGTACTTC.

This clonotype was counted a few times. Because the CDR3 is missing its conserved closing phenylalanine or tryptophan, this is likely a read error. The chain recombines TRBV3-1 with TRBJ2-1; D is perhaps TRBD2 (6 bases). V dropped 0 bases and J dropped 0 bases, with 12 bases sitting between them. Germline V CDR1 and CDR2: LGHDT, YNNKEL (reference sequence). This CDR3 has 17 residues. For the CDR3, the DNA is TGTGCCAGCAGCCAAGATGGTGGGAGGAGCTCCTACAATGAGCAGTTCCTC. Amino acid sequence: CASSQDGGRSSYNEQFL.

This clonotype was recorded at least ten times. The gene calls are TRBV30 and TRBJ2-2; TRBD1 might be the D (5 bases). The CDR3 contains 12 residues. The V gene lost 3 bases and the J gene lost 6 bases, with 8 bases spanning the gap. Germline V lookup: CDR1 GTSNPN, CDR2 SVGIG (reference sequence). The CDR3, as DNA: TGTGCCTGGAGATTAGGGGCCGGGGAGCTGTTTTTT. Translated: CAWRLGAGELFF.

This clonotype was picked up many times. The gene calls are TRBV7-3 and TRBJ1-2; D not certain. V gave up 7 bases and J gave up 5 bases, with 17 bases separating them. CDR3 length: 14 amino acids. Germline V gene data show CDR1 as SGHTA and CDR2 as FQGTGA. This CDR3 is CASTERESVYGYTF. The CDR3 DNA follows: TGTGCCAGCACCGAGCGGGAATCGGTTTATGGCTACACCTTC.

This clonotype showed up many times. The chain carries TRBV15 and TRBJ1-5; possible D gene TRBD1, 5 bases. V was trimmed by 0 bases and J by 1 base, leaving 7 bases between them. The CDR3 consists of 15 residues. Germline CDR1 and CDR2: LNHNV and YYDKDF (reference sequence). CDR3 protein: CATSRDWGSNQPQHF. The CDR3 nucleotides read TGTGCCACCAGCAGAGATTGGGGCAGCAATCAGCCCCAGCATTTT. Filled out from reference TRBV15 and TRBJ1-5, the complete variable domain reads DAMVIQNPRYQVTQFGKPVTLSCSQTLNHNVMYWYQQKSSQAPKLLFHYYDKDFNNEADTPDNFQSRRPNTSFCFLDIRSPGLGDTAMYLCATSRDWGSNQPQHFGDGTRLSIL.

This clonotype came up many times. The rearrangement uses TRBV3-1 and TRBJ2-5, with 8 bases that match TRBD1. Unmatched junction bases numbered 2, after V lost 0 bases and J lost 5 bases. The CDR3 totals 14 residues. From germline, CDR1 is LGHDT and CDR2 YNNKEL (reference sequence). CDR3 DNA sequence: TGTGCCAGCAGCCAAGAAACAGGGGGGGAGACCCAGTACTTC. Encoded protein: CASSQETGGETQYF.

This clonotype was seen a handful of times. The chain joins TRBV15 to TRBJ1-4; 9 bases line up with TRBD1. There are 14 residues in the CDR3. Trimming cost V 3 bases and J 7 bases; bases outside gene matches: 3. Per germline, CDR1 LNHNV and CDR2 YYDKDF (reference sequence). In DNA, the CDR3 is TGTGCCACCAGCAGGGACAGGGGTGCTGAAAAACTGTTTTTT. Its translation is CATSRDRGAEKLFF.

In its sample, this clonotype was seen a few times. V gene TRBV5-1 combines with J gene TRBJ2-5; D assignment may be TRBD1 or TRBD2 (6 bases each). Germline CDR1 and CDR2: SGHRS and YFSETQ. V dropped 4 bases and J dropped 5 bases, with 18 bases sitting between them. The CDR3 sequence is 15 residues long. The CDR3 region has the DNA TGCGCCAGCAGCCGGACGACCACAGGGACTGAGACCCAGTACTTC. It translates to CASSRTTTGTETQYF.

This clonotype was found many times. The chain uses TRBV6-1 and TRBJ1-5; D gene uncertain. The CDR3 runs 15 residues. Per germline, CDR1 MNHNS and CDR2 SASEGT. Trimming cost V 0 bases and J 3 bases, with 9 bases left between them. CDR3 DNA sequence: TGTGCCAGCAGTGAAGCCAGGTTTACCAATCAGCCCCAGCATTTT. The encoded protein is CASSEARFTNQPQHF.

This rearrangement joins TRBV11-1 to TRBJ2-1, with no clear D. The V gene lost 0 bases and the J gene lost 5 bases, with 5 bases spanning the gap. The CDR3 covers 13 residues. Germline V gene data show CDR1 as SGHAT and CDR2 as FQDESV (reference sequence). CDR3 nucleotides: TGTGCCAGCAGCTTAGCGGCAGACAATGAGCAGTTCTTC. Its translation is CASSLAADNEQFF. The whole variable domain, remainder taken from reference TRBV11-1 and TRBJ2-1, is EAEVAQSPRYKITEKSQAVAFWCDPISGHATLYWYRQILGQGPELLVQFQDESVVDDSQLPKDRFSAERLKGVDSTLKIQPAELGDSAMYLCASSLAADNEQFFGPGTRLTVL.

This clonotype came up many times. CDR3 in amino acids: CASSGDRITDTQYF. For the CDR3, the DNA is TGTGCCAGCAGCGGGGACAGGATCACAGATACGCAGTATTTT. The chain couples TRBV2 to TRBJ2-3, with TRBD1 matching over 8 bases. The CDR3 sequence is 14 residues long. The V segment lost 6 bases and the J segment 2 bases; nucleotides outside the gene matches: 4. The germline gives CDR1 SNHLY, CDR2 FYNNEI.

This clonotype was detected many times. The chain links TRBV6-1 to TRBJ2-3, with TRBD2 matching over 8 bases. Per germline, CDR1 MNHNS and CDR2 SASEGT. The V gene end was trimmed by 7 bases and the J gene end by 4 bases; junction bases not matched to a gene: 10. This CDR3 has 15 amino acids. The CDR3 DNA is TGTGCCAGCAACGACTTTAGCGGGGCGGCAGATACGCAGTATTTT. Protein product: CASNDFSGAADTQYF.

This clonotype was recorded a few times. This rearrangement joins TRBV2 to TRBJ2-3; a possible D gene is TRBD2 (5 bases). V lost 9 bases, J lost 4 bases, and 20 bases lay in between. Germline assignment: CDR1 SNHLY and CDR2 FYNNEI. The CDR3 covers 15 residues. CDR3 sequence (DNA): TGTGCCAGTCAGACTACTCTTCTCCATCCAGATACGCAGTATTTT. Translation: CASQTTLLHPDTQYF.

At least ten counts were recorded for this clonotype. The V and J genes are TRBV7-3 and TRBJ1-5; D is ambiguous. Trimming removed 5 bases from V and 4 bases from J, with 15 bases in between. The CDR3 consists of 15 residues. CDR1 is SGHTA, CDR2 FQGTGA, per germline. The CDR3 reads CASSRTPEPNQPQHF. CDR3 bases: TGTGCCAGCAGCCGAACACCCGAACCTAATCAGCCCCAGCATTTT.

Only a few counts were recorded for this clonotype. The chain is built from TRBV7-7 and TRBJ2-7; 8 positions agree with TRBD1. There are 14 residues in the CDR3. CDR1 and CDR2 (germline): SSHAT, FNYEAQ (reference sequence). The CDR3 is CASSLGGQGYEQYV. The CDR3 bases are TGTGCTAGCAGCCTGGGTGGACAGGGTTACGAGCAGTACGTC.

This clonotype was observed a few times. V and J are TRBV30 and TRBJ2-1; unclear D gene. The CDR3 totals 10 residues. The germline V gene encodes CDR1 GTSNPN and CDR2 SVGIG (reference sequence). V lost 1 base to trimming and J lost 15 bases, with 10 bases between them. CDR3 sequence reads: CAWSGESRFF. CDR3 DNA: TGTGCCTGGAGTGGAGAAAGTCGGTTCTTC.

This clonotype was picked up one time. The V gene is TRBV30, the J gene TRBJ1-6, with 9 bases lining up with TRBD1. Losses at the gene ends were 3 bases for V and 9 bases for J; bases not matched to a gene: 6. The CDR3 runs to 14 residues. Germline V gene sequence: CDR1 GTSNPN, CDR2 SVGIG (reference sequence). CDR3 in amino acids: CAWRLTGGTSPLHF. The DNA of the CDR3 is TGTGCCTGGAGGCTCACAGGGGGCACTTCACCCCTCCACTTT.

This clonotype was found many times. The CDR3 reads CASSFGLTSYEQYF. The DNA for the CDR3 is TGTGCCAGCAGTTTCGGGCTGACCTCCTACGAGCAGTACTTC. The rearrangement joins TRBV28 to TRBJ2-7; D remains unclear. The CDR3 is 14 residues long. V was clipped by 3 bases and J by 0 bases, with 9 bases between them. In germline, CDR1 is MDHEN, CDR2 SYDVKM.

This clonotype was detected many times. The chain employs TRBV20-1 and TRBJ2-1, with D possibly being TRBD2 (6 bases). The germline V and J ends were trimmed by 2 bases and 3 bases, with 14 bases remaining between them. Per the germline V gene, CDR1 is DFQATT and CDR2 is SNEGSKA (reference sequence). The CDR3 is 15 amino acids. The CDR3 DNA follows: TGCAGTGCTAGAAACCCCGGGAGACTCTACAATGAGCAGTTCTTC. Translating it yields CSARNPGRLYNEQFF.

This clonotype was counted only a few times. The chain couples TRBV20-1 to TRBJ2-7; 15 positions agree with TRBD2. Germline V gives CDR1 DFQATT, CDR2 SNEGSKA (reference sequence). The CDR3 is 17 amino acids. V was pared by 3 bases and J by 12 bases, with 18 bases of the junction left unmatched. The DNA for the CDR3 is TGCAGTGCTAGGGGAAGAGGGGGACTAGCGGGAGGTCCTTCGCTGTACTTC. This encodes CSARGRGGLAGGPSLYF.

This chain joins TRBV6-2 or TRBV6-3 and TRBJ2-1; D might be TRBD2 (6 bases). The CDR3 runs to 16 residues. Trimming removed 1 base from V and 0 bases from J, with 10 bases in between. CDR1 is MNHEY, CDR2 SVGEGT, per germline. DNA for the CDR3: TGTGCCAGCAGTTACTACCGGGACTTCTCCTACAATGAGCAGTTCTTC. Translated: CASSYYRDFSYNEQFF.

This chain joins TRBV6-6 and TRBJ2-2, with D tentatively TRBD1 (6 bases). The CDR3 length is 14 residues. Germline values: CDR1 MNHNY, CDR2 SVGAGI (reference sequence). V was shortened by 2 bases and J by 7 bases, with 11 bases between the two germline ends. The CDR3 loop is CASSYGGGRGELFF. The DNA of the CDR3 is TGTGCCAGCAGTTACGGTGGGGGCCGCGGGGAGCTGTTTTTT.